What follows is one T cell receptor (beta chain) and its context. Its antigen is as yet unknown. V was pared by 1 base and J by 7 bases, with 16 bases between. The CDR3 loop spans 15 amino acids. In germline, CDR1 is SQVTM, CDR2 ANQGSEA. Study processing details: Junction-only sequences produced by ImmunoSEQ had no quality scores, so filtering differed. Assay: immunoSEQ multiplex PCR; the TCRdb copy retains only in-frame clones and omits some. D and trimming were read from the DNA, whereas the V and J calls and clone size are those reported in that table. This repertoire shows 650,000 to 800,000 clones, 55% to 80% found once; its top ten account for around 1.8%. The data are from a study of shared clonotypes between healthy human individuals. Study-level points and caveats: Relative to their counterparts shared across all four donors, non-shared clonotypes exhibited diminished generation probabilities.

The donors, all of them Caucasian adults, lived in Nashville, Tennessee. This TCR derives from a woman aged 30 to 39 in good health. The chain recombines TRBV29-1 with TRBJ2-2, with D perhaps matching TRBD1 (6 bases). Specimen: memory CD4+ T cells sorted from blood. As to subset: CD45RA-negative fraction. The CDR3 nucleotides read TGCAGCGTTGAAGCGCCAGGGGCCTTTTTCGGGGAGCTGTTTTTT. Translating it yields CSVEAPGAFFGELFF.